This entry concerns a single TCR beta chain. The sample belongs to a study of blood T cell repertoires in COVID-19. Study-wide context: T cells, B-cell-depleted T cells, or PBMCs provided the cDNA or gDNA that served as material.

Measured with immunoSEQ multiplex PCR; TCRdb has only the in-frame clones, and not every one. The sample holds about 230,000 clones, approximately 80% seen once. The V and J ends lost 11 bases and 5 bases respectively, with 15 bases between them. The CDR3 runs to 12 residues. The sample taken for sequencing was peripheral blood. The gene calls are TRBV12-3 or TRBV12-4 and TRBJ1-2, with D unclear. This receptor was obtained from a man aged 40-50 years with acute or convalescent COVID-19. The CDR3 coding sequence is TGTGCCTCGCGGGGAACCCCATATGGCTACACCTTC. Translating gives CASRGTPYGYTF.